In its sample, the clone carrying this TCR beta chain was seen many times. The data were obtained in a study of early T cells in non-severe SARS-CoV-2 infection. V lost 3 bases to trimming and J lost 5 bases, with 4 bases between them. The CDR3 contains 11 residues. Germline lookup yields CDR1 SGHAT and CDR2 FQNNGV. In TCRdb, the 5' RACE reads were re-called with MiXCR into one record per CDR3 protein. The table lists 100,000 or so distinct CDR3 sequences, less than 15% of them singletons. The TCR originated in an adult who was a healthcare worker with PCR-confirmed SARS-CoV-2 infection or an uninfected control (not recorded which). The material sequenced was whole blood. The gene calls are TRBV11-2 and TRBJ2-5; no reliable D call. The CDR3, as DNA: TGTGCCAGCAGCTTCTTGGAGACCCAGTACTTC. It translates to CASSFLETQYF.